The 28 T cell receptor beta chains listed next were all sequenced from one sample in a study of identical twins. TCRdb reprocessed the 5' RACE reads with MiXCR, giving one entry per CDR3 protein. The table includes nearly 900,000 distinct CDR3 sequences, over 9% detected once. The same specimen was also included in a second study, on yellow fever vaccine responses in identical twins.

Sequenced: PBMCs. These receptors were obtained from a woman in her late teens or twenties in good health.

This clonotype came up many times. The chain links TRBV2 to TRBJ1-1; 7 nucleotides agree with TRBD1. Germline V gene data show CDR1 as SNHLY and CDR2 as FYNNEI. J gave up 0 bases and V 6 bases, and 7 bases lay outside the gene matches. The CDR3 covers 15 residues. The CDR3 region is CASSPGQLMNTEAFF. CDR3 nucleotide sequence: TGTGCCAGCAGCCCGGGACAGCTCATGAACACTGAAGCTTTCTTT.

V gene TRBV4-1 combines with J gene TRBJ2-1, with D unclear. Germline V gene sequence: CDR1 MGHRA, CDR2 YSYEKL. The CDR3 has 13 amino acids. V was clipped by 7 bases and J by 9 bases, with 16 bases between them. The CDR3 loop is CASKSRSPGEQFF. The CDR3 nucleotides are TGCGCCAGCAAAAGTAGGAGCCCCGGTGAGCAGTTCTTC.

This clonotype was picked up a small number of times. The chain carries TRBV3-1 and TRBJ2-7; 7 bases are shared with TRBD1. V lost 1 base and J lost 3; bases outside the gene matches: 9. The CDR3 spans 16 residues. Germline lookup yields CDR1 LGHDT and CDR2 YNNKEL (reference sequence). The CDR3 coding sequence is TGTGCCAGCAGCCAAGTGGAGACAGGGTGGGACTACGAGCAGTACTTC. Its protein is CASSQVETGWDYEQYF.

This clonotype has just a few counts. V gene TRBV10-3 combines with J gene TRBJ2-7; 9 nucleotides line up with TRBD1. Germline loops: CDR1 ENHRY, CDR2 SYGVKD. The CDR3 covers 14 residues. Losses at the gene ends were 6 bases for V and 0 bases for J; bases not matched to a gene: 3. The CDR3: CAIRGTGSSYEQYV. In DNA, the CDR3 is TGTGCCATCAGGGGGACAGGGAGCTCCTACGAGCAGTACGTC.

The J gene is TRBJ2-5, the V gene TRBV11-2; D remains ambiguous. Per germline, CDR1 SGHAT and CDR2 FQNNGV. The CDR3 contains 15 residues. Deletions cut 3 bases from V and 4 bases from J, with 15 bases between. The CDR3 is CASSLESWARETQYF. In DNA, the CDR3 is TGTGCCAGCAGCTTGGAAAGTTGGGCGAGAGAGACCCAGTACTTC.

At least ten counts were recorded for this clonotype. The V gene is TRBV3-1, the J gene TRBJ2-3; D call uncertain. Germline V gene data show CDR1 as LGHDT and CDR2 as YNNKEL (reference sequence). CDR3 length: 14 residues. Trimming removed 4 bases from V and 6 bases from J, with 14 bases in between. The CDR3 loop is CASSPFSIGDTQYF. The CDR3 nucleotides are TGTGCCAGCAGCCCTTTTTCAATCGGTGATACGCAGTATTTT.

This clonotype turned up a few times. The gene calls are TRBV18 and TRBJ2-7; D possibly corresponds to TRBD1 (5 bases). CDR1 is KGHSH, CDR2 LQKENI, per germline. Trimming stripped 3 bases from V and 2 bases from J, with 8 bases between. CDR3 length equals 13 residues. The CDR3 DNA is TGTGCCAGCTCACCTCCGACAGCCTACGAGCAGTACGTC. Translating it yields CASSPPTAYEQYV.

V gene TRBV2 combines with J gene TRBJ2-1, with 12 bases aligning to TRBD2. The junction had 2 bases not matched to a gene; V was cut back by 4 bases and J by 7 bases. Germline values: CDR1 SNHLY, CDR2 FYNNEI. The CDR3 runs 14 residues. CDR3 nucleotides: TGTGCCAGCAGTGGGACTAGCGGGACGAATGAGCAGTTCTTC. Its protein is CASSGTSGTNEQFF.

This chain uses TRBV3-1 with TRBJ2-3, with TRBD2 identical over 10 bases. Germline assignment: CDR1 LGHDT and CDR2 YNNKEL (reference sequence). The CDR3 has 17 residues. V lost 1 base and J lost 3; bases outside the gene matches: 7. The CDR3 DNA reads TGTGCCAGCAGCCAAGGTTTAGCGGGGGGTGATACAGATACGCAGTATTTT. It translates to CASSQGLAGGDTDTQYF.

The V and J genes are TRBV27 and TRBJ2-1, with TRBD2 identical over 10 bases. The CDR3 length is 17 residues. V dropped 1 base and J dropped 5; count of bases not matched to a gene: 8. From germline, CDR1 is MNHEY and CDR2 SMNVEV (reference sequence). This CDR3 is CASSLLGGTSVHNEQFF. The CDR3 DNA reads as TGTGCCAGCAGTTTATTAGGGGGGACTAGCGTCCACAATGAGCAGTTCTTC.

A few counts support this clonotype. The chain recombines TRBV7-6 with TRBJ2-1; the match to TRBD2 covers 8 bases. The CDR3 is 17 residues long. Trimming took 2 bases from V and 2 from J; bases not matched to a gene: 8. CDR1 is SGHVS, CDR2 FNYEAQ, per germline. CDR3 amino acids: CASSLTASGSTYNEQFF. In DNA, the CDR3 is TGTGCCAGCAGCTTAACAGCTAGCGGGTCGACCTACAATGAGCAGTTCTTC.

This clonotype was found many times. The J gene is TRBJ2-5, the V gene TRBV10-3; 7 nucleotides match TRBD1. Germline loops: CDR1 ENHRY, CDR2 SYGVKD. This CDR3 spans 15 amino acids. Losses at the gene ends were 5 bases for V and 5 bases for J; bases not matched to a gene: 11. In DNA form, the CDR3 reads TGTGCCATCAGTAAAACAGGGGCCCAGATGGAGACCCAGTACTTC. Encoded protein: CAISKTGAQMETQYF.

The CDR3 coding sequence is TGCGCCAGCAGCTTGTCGGCTTCGGGTGAGCAGTTCTTC. Translated: CASSLSASGEQFF. The V and J genes are TRBV5-1 and TRBJ2-1; D not resolved. Trimming shortened V by 1 base and J by 9 bases, and 11 bases separated the two germline ends. The CDR3 is 13 amino acids. The germline CDR1 and CDR2 sequences are SGHRS and YFSETQ.

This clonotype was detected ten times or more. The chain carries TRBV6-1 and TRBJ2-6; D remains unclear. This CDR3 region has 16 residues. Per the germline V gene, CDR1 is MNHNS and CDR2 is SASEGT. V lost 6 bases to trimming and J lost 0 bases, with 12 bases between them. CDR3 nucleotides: TGTGCCAGCAGGTCCCCCCTCGGCTCTGGGGCCAACGTCCTGACTTTC. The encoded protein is CASRSPLGSGANVLTF.

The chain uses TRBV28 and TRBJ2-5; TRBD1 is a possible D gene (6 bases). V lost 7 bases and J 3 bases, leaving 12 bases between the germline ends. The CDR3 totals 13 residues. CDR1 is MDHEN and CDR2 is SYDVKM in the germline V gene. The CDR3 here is CASTPGVEETQYF. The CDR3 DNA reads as TGTGCCAGCACCCCAGGGGTCGAAGAGACCCAGTACTTC.

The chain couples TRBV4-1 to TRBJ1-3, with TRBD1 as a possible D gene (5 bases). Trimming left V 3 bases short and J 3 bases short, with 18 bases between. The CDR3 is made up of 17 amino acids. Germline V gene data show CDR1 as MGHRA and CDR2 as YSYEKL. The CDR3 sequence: CASSHPAGEGSGNTIYF. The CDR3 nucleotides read TGCGCCAGCAGCCACCCCGCGGGGGAGGGGAGTGGAAACACCATATATTTT.

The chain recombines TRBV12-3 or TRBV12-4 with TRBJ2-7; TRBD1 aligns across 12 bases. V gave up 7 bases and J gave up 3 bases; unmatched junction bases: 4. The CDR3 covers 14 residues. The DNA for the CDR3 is TGTGCCAGCACCGGGACAGGGGGCGTCTACGAGCAGTACTTC. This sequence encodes CASTGTGGVYEQYF.

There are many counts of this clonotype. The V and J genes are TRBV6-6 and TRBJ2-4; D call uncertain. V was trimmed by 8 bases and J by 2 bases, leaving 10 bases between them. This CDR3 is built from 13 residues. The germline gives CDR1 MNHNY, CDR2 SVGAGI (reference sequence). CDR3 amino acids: CASDTGSKNIQYF. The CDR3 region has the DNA TGTGCCAGCGACACGGGTTCCAAAAACATTCAGTACTTC.

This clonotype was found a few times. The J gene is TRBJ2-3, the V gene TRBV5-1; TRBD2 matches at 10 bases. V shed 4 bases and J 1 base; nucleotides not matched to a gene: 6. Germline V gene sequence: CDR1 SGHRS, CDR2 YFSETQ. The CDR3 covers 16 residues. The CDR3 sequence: CASSPSGTSGTDTQYF. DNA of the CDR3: TGCGCCAGCAGCCCTTCCGGGACTAGCGGCACAGATACGCAGTATTTT.

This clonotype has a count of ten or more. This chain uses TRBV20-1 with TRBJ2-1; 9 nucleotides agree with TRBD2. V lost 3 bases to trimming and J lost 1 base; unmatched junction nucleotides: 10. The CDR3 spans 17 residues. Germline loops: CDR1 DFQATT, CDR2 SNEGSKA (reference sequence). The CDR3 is CSASLPLAGVSYNEQFF. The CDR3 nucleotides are TGCAGTGCTAGTCTCCCCTTAGCGGGAGTTTCCTACAATGAGCAGTTCTTC.

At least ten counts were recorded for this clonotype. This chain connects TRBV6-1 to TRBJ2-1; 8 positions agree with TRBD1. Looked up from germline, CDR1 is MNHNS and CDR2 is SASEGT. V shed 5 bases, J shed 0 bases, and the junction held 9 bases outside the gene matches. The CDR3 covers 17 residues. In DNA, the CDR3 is TGTGCCAGCAGTCCCCAGACAGGGGCCCACTCCTACAATGAGCAGTTCTTC. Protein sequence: CASSPQTGAHSYNEQFF.

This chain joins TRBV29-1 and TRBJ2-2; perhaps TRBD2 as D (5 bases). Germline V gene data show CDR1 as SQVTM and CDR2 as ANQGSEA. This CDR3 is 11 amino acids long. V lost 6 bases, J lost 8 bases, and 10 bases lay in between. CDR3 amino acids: CSVFEGGELFF. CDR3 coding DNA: TGCAGCGTATTTGAGGGTGGGGAGCTGTTTTTT.

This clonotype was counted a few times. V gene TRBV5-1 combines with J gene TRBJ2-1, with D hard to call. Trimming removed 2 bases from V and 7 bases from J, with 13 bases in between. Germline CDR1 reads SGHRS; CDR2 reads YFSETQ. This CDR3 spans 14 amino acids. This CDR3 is CASSFFPLGNEQFF. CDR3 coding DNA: TGCGCCAGCAGCTTTTTCCCCCTGGGGAATGAGCAGTTCTTC.

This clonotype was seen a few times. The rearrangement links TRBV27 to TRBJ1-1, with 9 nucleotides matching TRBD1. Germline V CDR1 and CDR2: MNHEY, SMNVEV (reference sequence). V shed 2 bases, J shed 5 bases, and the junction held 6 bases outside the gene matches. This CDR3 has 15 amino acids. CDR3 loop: CASSLTGGVRTEAFF. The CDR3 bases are TGTGCCAGCAGTTTAACAGGGGGCGTGAGGACTGAAGCTTTCTTT.

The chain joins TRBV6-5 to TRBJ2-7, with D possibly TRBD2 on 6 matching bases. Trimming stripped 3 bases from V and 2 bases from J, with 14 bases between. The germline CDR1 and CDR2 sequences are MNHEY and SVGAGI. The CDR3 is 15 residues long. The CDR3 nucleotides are TGTGCCAGCAGTTATGGGTTTGGCGGGGCCTACGAGCAGTACTTC. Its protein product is CASSYGFGGAYEQYF.

As DNA, the CDR3 is TGTGCCAGCAGCTTAGTCGCCTTAGTGGGAGGGGAGACCCAGTACTTC. It encodes CASSLVALVGGETQYF. The chain joins TRBV7-2 to TRBJ2-5, with 7 nucleotides matching TRBD2. The CDR3 runs 16 residues. Germline loops: CDR1 SGHTA, CDR2 FQGNSA. V lost 1 base, J lost 5 bases, and 10 bases stayed unmatched.

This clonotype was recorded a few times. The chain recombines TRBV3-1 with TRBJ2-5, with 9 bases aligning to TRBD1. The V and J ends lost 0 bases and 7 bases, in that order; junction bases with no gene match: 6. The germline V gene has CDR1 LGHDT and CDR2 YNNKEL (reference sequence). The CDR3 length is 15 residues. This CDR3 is CASSQDRTGVPTQYF. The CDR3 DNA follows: TGTGCCAGCAGCCAAGATCGGACAGGGGTGCCGACCCAGTACTTC.

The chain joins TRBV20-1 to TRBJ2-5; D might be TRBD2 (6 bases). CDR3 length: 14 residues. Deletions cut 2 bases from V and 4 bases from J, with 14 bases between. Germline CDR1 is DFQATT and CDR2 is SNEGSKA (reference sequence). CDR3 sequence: CSARSRSRGETQYF. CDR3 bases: TGCAGTGCTAGAAGCAGGTCGCGGGGAGAGACCCAGTACTTC.